A single sample is the source of the 15 T cell receptor beta chains below, sequenced in a study of vaccination and CD4 T cells after COVID-19. Their antigen targets remain unknown. Regarding treatment: roughly ten-day PBMC culture with coronavirus spike peptide pools or control peptides (ViraFEST assay). The Oncomine TCR Beta short-read assay was applied to DNA of cultured CD4+ T cells. TCRdb processed the PCR reads anew with MiXCR; each CDR3 protein has one entry. The sample has 16,000 or so distinct CDR3 sequences, approximately 50% seen once. Sequencing used CD4+ T cells from blood, cultured in vitro, obtained before SARS-CoV-2 vaccination. These receptor sequences come from a human donor who had recovered from COVID-19.

This rearrangement joins TRBV19 to TRBJ2-7; unclear D gene. Looked up from germline, CDR1 is LNHDA and CDR2 is SQIVND (reference sequence). V shed 4 bases and J shed 2 bases, with 12 bases lying between them. The CDR3 length is 14 residues. In DNA form, the CDR3 reads TGTGCCAGTAGTACAATCACGGATGCCTACGAGCAGTACTTC. Translation: CASSTITDAYEQYF.

This clonotype was seen only a few times. The chain employs TRBV15 and TRBJ1-1; D is possibly TRBD1 (6 bases). Trimming removed 0 bases at V and 3 bases at J, with 14 bases between. The CDR3 consists of 16 residues. Germline CDR1 reads LNHNV; CDR2 reads YYDKDF (reference sequence). CDR3 nucleotide sequence: TGTGCCACCAGCAGAGATCGAAGGGGGAGGGACACTGAAGCTTTCTTT. It is translated as CATSRDRRGRDTEAFF.

V is TRBV7-2 and J is TRBJ2-1; TRBD2 agrees at 7 bases. V shed 5 bases and J 8 bases; nucleotides not matched to a gene: 3. Germline assignment: CDR1 SGHTA and CDR2 FQGNSA. This CDR3 has 12 amino acids. CDR3 loop: CASSMGGDEQFF. The DNA for the CDR3 is TGTGCCAGCAGCATGGGGGGGGATGAGCAGTTCTTC.

This clonotype turned up a few times. The chain links TRBV7-9 to TRBJ1-5; perhaps TRBD1 as D (6 bases). The germline V and J ends were trimmed by 5 bases and 1 base, with 9 bases remaining between them. The CDR3 contains 14 residues. CDR1 and CDR2 (germline): SEHNR, FQNEAQ (reference sequence). CDR3 in DNA: TGTGCCAGCAGCCGGGACATAAGCAATCAGCCCCAGCATTTT. This codes for CASSRDISNQPQHF.

The J gene is TRBJ1-5, the V gene TRBV6-2 or TRBV6-3; D ambiguous. The CDR3 covers 16 residues. With 7 bases removed from V and 2 bases from J, the gap between germline ends came to 18 bases. CDR1 MNHEY and CDR2 SVGEGT come from the germline V gene. The CDR3 DNA is TGTGCCAGCACCTCCCCATTGGCAGGACGCAATCAGCCCCAGCATTTT. It codes for CASTSPLAGRNQPQHF.

The chain joins TRBV24-1 to TRBJ2-1; 9 bases map to TRBD1. The germline V gene encodes CDR1 KGHDR and CDR2 SFDVKD. This CDR3 is built from 15 residues. V shed 3 bases and J 5 bases; nucleotides not matched to a gene: 4. CDR3 sequence: CATSDPGQGNNEQFF. CDR3 nucleotides: TGTGCCACCAGTGATCCGGGACAGGGAAACAATGAGCAGTTCTTC.

V and J are TRBV7-9 and TRBJ2-7; a possible D gene is TRBD1 (5 bases). Trimming shortened V by 0 bases and J by 0 bases, and 9 bases separated the two germline ends. Germline loops: CDR1 SEHNR, CDR2 FQNEAQ (reference sequence). This CDR3 spans 15 amino acids. CDR3 loop: CASSLAYRSSYEQYF. CDR3 in DNA: TGTGCCAGCAGCTTAGCGTACAGGAGCTCCTACGAGCAGTACTTC.

V is TRBV18 and J is TRBJ2-7, with no clear D. The CDR3 is made up of 16 amino acids. Per the germline V gene, CDR1 is KGHSH and CDR2 is LQKENI. The V end lost 2 bases, the J end lost 3 bases, and 17 bases lay between the germline ends. CDR3 in amino acids: CASSPSSYRRLYEQYF. As DNA, the CDR3 is TGTGCCAGCTCACCAAGTTCTTATCGACGGCTCTACGAGCAGTACTTC. The entire variable domain, with the rest obtained from reference TRBV18 and TRBJ2-7, is as follows: NAGVMQNPRHLVRRRGQEARLRCSPMKGHSHVYWYRQLPEEGLKFMVYLQKENIIDESGMPKERFSAEFPKEGPSILRIQQVVRGDSAAYFCASSPSSYRRLYEQYFGPGTRLTVT.

This clonotype was counted once. This chain links TRBV10-3 with TRBJ2-7, with TRBD1 as a possible D gene (6 bases). Per germline, CDR1 ENHRY and CDR2 SYGVKD. This CDR3 comprises 11 residues. Trimming took off 10 bases at V and 1 base at J, with 8 bases between the two ends. The chain's CDR3 is CATGQSYEQYF. CDR3 nucleotides: TGTGCCACCGGACAGTCCTACGAGCAGTACTTC.

This rearrangement joins TRBV7-8 to TRBJ2-4; D unresolved. The germline V gene has CDR1 SGHVS and CDR2 FQNEAQ. Trimming removed 4 bases from V and 3 bases from J, with 16 bases in between. This CDR3 comprises 16 residues. The CDR3 DNA is TGTGCCAGCAGCTATATTTGGGGATTTGGCAAAAACATTCAGTACTTC. Protein: CASSYIWGFGKNIQYF.

This clonotype was observed a few times. The V gene is TRBV27, the J gene TRBJ1-5; tentatively, D is TRBD1 (5 bases). CDR3 length equals 15 residues. The germline V and J ends were trimmed by 6 bases and 1 base, with 13 bases remaining between them. CDR1 is MNHEY, CDR2 SMNVEV, per germline (reference sequence). The CDR3 DNA is TGTGCCAGCAGGGAAAGGGGTGTCAGCAATCAGCCCCAGCATTTT. Translated, it gives CASRERGVSNQPQHF.

The chain is built from TRBV5-1 and TRBJ2-1; 13 bases line up with TRBD2. CDR1 and CDR2 (germline): SGHRS, YFSETQ. CDR3 length equals 16 residues. Trimming cost V 4 bases and J 8 bases; bases outside gene matches: 9. CDR3 sequence: CASSPPGLAGMYEQFF. The CDR3 bases are TGCGCCAGCAGCCCGCCGGGACTAGCGGGAATGTATGAGCAGTTCTTC.

This chain joins TRBV20-1 and TRBJ1-1, with D uncertain. Looked up from germline, CDR1 is DFQATT and CDR2 is SNEGSKA (reference sequence). Trimming took off 0 bases at V and 1 base at J, with 12 bases between the two ends. The CDR3 spans 15 residues. The CDR3 here is CSARDKARSNTEAFF. The CDR3, as DNA: TGCAGTGCTAGAGATAAAGCCAGATCGAACACTGAAGCTTTCTTT.

J is TRBJ1-2 and V is TRBV24-1; D uncertain. Trimming took off 4 bases at V and 0 bases at J, with 14 bases between the two ends. The germline V gene encodes CDR1 KGHDR and CDR2 SFDVKD. The CDR3 has 16 residues. The CDR3 is CATSDGRRGSNYGYTF. The CDR3 DNA reads as TGTGCCACCAGTGACGGTCGCCGCGGATCTAACTATGGCTACACCTTC.

This clonotype was detected only a few times. The chain uses TRBV6-5 and TRBJ2-7; 12 nucleotides match TRBD2. The CDR3 extends over 17 amino acids. Germline CDR1 and CDR2: MNHEY and SVGAGI. The junction had 7 bases not matched to a gene; V was cut back by 4 bases and J by 0 bases. CDR3 protein: CASSSAGLAGSSYEQYF. Written as DNA, the CDR3 is TGTGCCAGCAGTTCAGCCGGACTAGCGGGGAGCTCCTACGAGCAGTACTTC.